The source of this T cell receptor (beta chain) is a study of blood T cell repertoires in COVID-19. Study context: Sources were T cells, B-cell-depleted T cells, or PBMCs; the material itself was cDNA or gDNA.

Some clones are missing from TCRdb's copy, which holds only in-frame ones; the method was immunoSEQ multiplex PCR. The sample consists of 80,000 to 100,000 clones, about 74% of them appearing once. Per the germline V gene, CDR1 is MNHEY and CDR2 is SVGAGI. The V gene end was trimmed by 6 bases and the J gene end by 0 bases; junction bases not matched to a gene: 4. This CDR3 contains 15 residues. The sequenced sample was peripheral blood. V is TRBV6-5 and J is TRBJ2-3; TRBD2 matches at 9 bases. The source of this sequence is a man aged 70 or older with COVID-19, enrolled during active disease. CDR3 nucleotides: TGTGCCAGCAGCTCCGGACTAGCGAGCACAGATACGCAGTATTTT. It encodes CASSSGLASTDTQYF.